Below are 14 T cell receptor beta chains sequenced from a single sample in a study of OX40 agonist ivuxolimab in advanced cancers. Some clones are missing from TCRdb's copy, which holds only in-frame ones; the method was immunoSEQ multiplex PCR. The sample holds about 12,000 clones, about three quarters seen once. This sample comprised CD4+ or CD8+ T cells sorted from blood, obtained in a trial of the OX40 agonist ivuxolimab. These receptors were collected from an adult with an advanced solid tumor such as melanoma, head and neck, liver or kidney cancer.

V and J are TRBV25-1 and TRBJ2-3; maybe TRBD2 (5 bases). CDR1 and CDR2 from the germline V gene are MGHDK and SYGVNS. V was trimmed by 2 bases and J by 0 bases, leaving 6 bases between them. CDR3 length: 14 amino acids. The CDR3 DNA is TGTGCCAGCAGTGAAGGCGGGAGCACAGATACGCAGTATTTT. Its protein is CASSEGGSTDTQYF.

The chain recombines TRBV7-9 with TRBJ2-7; unclear D gene. V dropped 1 base and J dropped 3 bases, with 7 bases sitting between them. The CDR3 loop spans 13 amino acids. CDR1 SEHNR and CDR2 FQNEAQ come from the germline V gene (reference sequence). As DNA, the CDR3 is TGTGCCAGCAGCTTAGTGGTCAACTACGAGCAGTACTTC. Protein sequence: CASSLVVNYEQYF.

The CDR3 here is CASKESGLSNQPQHF. CDR3 DNA: TGTGCCAGTAAAGAGTCTGGTTTGTCCAATCAGCCCCAGCATTTT. The rearrangement joins TRBV19 to TRBJ1-5; D is unresolved. V was clipped by 7 bases and J by 3 bases, with 16 bases between them. CDR3 length: 15 residues. CDR1 and CDR2 from the germline V gene are LNHDA and SQIVND (reference sequence).

The rearrangement joins TRBV7-3 to TRBJ2-5; a possible D gene is TRBD1 (6 bases). V was clipped by 5 bases and J by 2 bases, with 12 bases between them. CDR1 is SGHTA, CDR2 FQGTGA, per germline. CDR3 size: 14 residues. The CDR3 region is CASSLGTSQETQYF. CDR3 nucleotides: TGTGCCAGCAGCCTCGGGACATCGCAAGAGACCCAGTACTTC.

The chain uses TRBV7-8 and TRBJ2-3; the match to TRBD2 covers 7 bases. Germline loops: CDR1 SGHVS, CDR2 FQNEAQ. The V and J ends lost 3 bases and 6 bases, in that order; junction bases with no gene match: 6. The CDR3 loop spans 14 amino acids. CDR3 protein: CASSFQRGRDTQYF. CDR3 nucleotides: TGTGCCAGCAGCTTCCAGCGGGGTAGGGATACGCAGTATTTT.

The chain carries TRBV6-5 and TRBJ2-3; TRBD2 is a possible D gene (6 bases). The V gene lost 2 bases and the J gene lost 2 bases, with 11 bases spanning the gap. Germline V CDR1 and CDR2: MNHEY, SVGAGI. The CDR3 has 15 residues. CDR3 sequence (DNA): TGTGCCAGCAGTTACACGGGAGCCCTCACAGATACGCAGTATTTT. Translating it yields CASSYTGALTDTQYF.

The chain uses TRBV7-3 and TRBJ2-2; D is undetermined. V dropped 5 bases and J dropped 6 bases, with 10 bases sitting between them. The CDR3 is made up of 13 amino acids. Germline CDR1 SGHTA, CDR2 FQGTGA. CDR3 bases: TGTGCCAGCAGCCCCAGTGGGCCCGGGGAGCTGTTTTTT. Its translation is CASSPSGPGELFF.

V usage is TRBV28 and J usage is TRBJ2-7; 7 nucleotides agree with TRBD1. Trimming at V came to 3 bases and at J to 2 bases, leaving 10 bases not matched to a gene. The germline gives CDR1 MDHEN, CDR2 SYDVKM. CDR3 length equals 16 residues. The CDR3 DNA sequence: TGTGCCAGCAGTTTGCCTCGGGACAGTCTAACCTACGAGCAGTACTTC. This sequence encodes CASSLPRDSLTYEQYF. The full variable domain, completed using reference TRBV28 and TRBJ2-7, is DVKVTQSSRYLVKRTGEKVFLECVQDMDHENMFWYRQDPGLGLRLIYFSYDVKMKEKGDIPEGYSVSREKKERFSLILESASTNQTSMYLCASSLPRDSLTYEQYFGPGTRLTVT.

The J gene is TRBJ2-7, the V gene TRBV7-2, with 8 bases identical to TRBD1. CDR3 length equals 12 residues. The V gene's germline CDR1 is SGHTA and CDR2 FQGNSA. Trimming at V came to 8 bases and at J to 4 bases, leaving 4 bases not matched to a gene. DNA of the CDR3: TGTGCCAGCCAGAGGACAGGGTACGAGCAGTACTTC. As protein: CASQRTGYEQYF.

The chain is built from TRBV25-1 and TRBJ2-2, with D unclear. The length of the CDR3 is 14 residues. V was clipped by 0 bases and J by 2 bases, with 4 bases between them. CDR1 is MGHDK and CDR2 is SYGVNS in the germline V gene. The CDR3 spells CASSEYFNTGELFF. DNA of the CDR3: TGTGCCAGCAGTGAATATTTCAACACCGGGGAGCTGTTTTTT.

A single count supports this clone. The rearrangement uses TRBV27 and TRBJ1-2, with a tentative D call TRBD1 (6 bases). In germline, CDR1 is MNHEY, CDR2 SMNVEV (reference sequence). V lost 5 bases, J lost 2 bases, and 12 bases lay in between. The CDR3 loop spans 14 amino acids. CDR3 region: CASSQRGLNYGYTF. The CDR3 DNA follows: TGTGCCAGCAGTCAACGGGGGCTGAACTATGGCTACACCTTC.

The V gene is TRBV27, the J gene TRBJ2-5; 10 bases fit TRBD1. The CDR3 is 17 amino acids. The V segment lost 6 bases and the J segment 5 bases; nucleotides outside the gene matches: 15. Germline V gives CDR1 MNHEY, CDR2 SMNVEV (reference sequence). CDR3 in DNA: TGTGCCAGCAGATCGTTAACCGGGACAGGGGTTGGGGAGACCCAGTACTTC. Its protein product is CASRSLTGTGVGETQYF.

The CDR3 spells CAWSRRGAVANEKLFF. The CDR3 DNA reads TGTGCCTGGAGCAGACGTGGGGCGGTAGCTAATGAAAAACTGTTTTTT. This chain joins TRBV30 and TRBJ1-4; D might be TRBD1 (5 bases). V was shortened by 3 bases and J by 3 bases, with 17 bases between the two germline ends. Per germline, CDR1 GTSNPN and CDR2 SVGIG (reference sequence). This CDR3 has 16 amino acids.

The sample holds a few counts of this clone. The chain employs TRBV5-4 and TRBJ1-1; tentative D call: TRBD1 (6 bases). The CDR3 spans 13 residues. Germline loops: CDR1 SGHNT, CDR2 YYREEE (reference sequence). V lost 2 bases and J 5 bases, leaving 10 bases between the germline ends. CDR3 loop: CASSLRGATEAFF. DNA for the CDR3: TGTGCCAGCAGCTTAAGGGGGGCTACTGAAGCTTTCTTT.